This TCR beta chain was sequenced in a study of fetal regulatory T cell absence and autoimmunity. At the level of the study: Without clinical diabetes, IPEX patients showed exocrine pancreas autoimmunity. Study-wide points: Pancreas TCRs were oligoclonally enriched versus cord blood, some clones over 85-fold. The oligoclonal enrichment was interpreted as supporting antigen-driven pancreatic autoimmunity before birth in IPEX syndrome.

This clone was recorded only once. Its antigen remains unknown. Germline values: CDR1 SEHNR, CDR2 FQNEAQ (reference sequence). This CDR3 has 15 amino acids. Unmatched junction bases numbered 2, after V lost 0 bases and J lost 0 bases. This was a survey-level run. Assay: immunoSEQ multiplex PCR; the TCRdb copy retains only in-frame clones and omits some. Here the sample spans 95,000 to 100,000 clones, approximately 75% being singletons. This sequence originates from a male donor with IPEX syndrome. Sequencing was carried out using pancreas tissue. The chain carries TRBV7-9 and TRBJ2-7; 7 positions match TRBD2. The chain's CDR3 is CASSLAGGVSYEQYF. In DNA, the CDR3 is TGTGCCAGCAGCTTAGCGGGAGGGGTCTCCTACGAGCAGTACTTC.